These 18 T cell receptor beta chains were all obtained from the same sample, sequenced in a study of cytomegalovirus exposure and HLA in healthy donors. The PCR made use of 60 Vbeta and 13 Jbeta primers. Here immunoSEQ multiplex PCR was the method, and the copy in TCRdb shows in-frame clones only, minus some. The table lists 150,000 to 200,000 clones, approximately 76% of them singletons. Sequencing was performed on PBMCs. The receptors here all came from a female donor in good health and CMV-seronegative.

This clone was seen a handful of times. V and J are TRBV19 and TRBJ1-2; 7 positions agree with TRBD1. The germline V gene has CDR1 LNHDA and CDR2 SQIVND (reference sequence). Germline trimming cut 3 bases from V and 5 bases from J; bases unmatched to any gene: 9. The CDR3 has 15 residues. The CDR3 here is CASSMRAGGGYGYTF. CDR3 sequence (DNA): TGTGCCAGTAGTATGAGGGCAGGGGGAGGATATGGCTACACCTTC.

This sequence joins TRBV6-1 and TRBJ1-5, with 9 nucleotides matching TRBD1. The trim removed 2 bases at V and 0 bases at J, leaving 5 bases unmatched. The CDR3 totals 17 residues. In germline, CDR1 is MNHNS, CDR2 SASEGT. The chain's CDR3 is CASSEFGTGLSNQPQHF. Written as DNA, the CDR3 is TGTGCCAGCAGTGAATTTGGGACAGGGCTTAGCAATCAGCCCCAGCATTTT.

This chain uses TRBV7-9 with TRBJ2-1; 12 bases are a match to TRBD2. The CDR3 runs to 15 residues. Germline-derived CDR1 and CDR2 are SEHNR and FQNEAQ (reference sequence). J was trimmed by 10 bases and V by 4 bases; bases with no gene match: 8. CDR3 region: CASSSLAGGRGEQFF. CDR3 nucleotide sequence: TGTGCCAGCAGCTCTCTAGCGGGGGGGCGAGGGGAGCAGTTCTTC.

This rearrangement joins TRBV30 to TRBJ1-2; D might be TRBD1 (5 bases). Trimming left V 2 bases short and J 2 bases short, with 9 bases between. Germline CDR1 reads GTSNPN; CDR2 reads SVGIG (reference sequence). The CDR3 loop spans 13 amino acids. CDR3 sequence reads: CAWSSGYNYGYTF. In DNA form, the CDR3 reads TGTGCCTGGAGTTCAGGGTACAACTATGGCTACACCTTC.

J is TRBJ2-3 and V is TRBV7-2; the D gene is possibly TRBD1 (7 bases). The CDR3 totals 16 residues. Trimming took off 5 bases at V and 4 bases at J, with 19 bases between the two ends. Germline V gene lookup returns CDR1 SGHTA and CDR2 FQGNSA. DNA of the CDR3: TGTGCCAGCAGCGTCAGGAGGGGGCTGGGTCCAGATACGCAGTATTTT. It codes for CASSVRRGLGPDTQYF. The complete variable domain, with remaining parts taken from reference TRBV7-2 and TRBJ2-3, reads GAGVSQSPSNKVTEKGKDVELRCDPISGHTALYWYRQSLGQGLEFLIYFQGNSAPDKSGLPSDRFSAERTGGSVSTLTIQRTQQEDSAVYLCASSVRRGLGPDTQYFGPGTRLTVL.

The table lists this clone with a few counts. The CDR3 region is CASSRQATTYEQYF. The DNA for the CDR3 is TGTGCCAGCAGTAGACAGGCGACAACCTACGAGCAGTACTTC. J is TRBJ2-7 and V is TRBV27; D is perhaps TRBD1 (6 bases). CDR3 length: 14 residues. Trimming took off 5 bases at V and 2 bases at J, with 13 bases between the two ends. CDR1 is MNHEY and CDR2 is SMNVEV in the germline V gene (reference sequence).

The rearrangement uses TRBV13 and TRBJ2-1; 8 bases line up with TRBD1. Per germline, CDR1 PRHDT and CDR2 FYEKMQ (reference sequence). The V segment lost 5 bases and the J segment 8 bases; nucleotides outside the gene matches: 11. The CDR3 is 15 amino acids. CDR3: CASSTWTGRRDEQFF. CDR3 sequence (DNA): TGTGCCAGCAGCACTTGGACAGGGAGAAGAGATGAGCAGTTCTTC. Using reference TRBV13 and TRBJ2-1 for the parts outside the CDR3, the full variable domain is AAGVIQSPRHLIKEKRETATLKCYPIPRHDTVYWYQQGPGQDPQFLISFYEKMQSDKGSIPDRFSAQQFSDYHSELNMSSLELGDSALYFCASSTWTGRRDEQFFGPGTRLTVL.

The gene calls are TRBV2 and TRBJ2-4; no clear D gene. The CDR3 sequence is 13 residues long. Germline V gene sequence: CDR1 SNHLY, CDR2 FYNNEI. Trimming removed 4 bases from V and 9 bases from J, with 13 bases in between. The CDR3, as DNA: TGTGCCAGCAGTGTTATCGAGCGCGGCATTCAGTACTTC. Translation gives CASSVIERGIQYF.

The rearrangement uses TRBV6-1 and TRBJ1-2, with D possibly TRBD1 on 6 matching bases. The CDR3 totals 13 residues. CDR1 and CDR2 (germline): MNHNS, SASEGT. Trimming removed 9 bases at V and 5 bases at J, with 16 bases between. The CDR3 DNA follows: TGTGCCAGTTCTTGGACAGACCTTTATGGCTACACCTTC. Amino acid sequence: CASSWTDLYGYTF.

This rearrangement joins TRBV5-6 to TRBJ1-2; D call uncertain. The ends were cut back, 0 bases at V and 3 bases at J, with 6 bases in the middle. The CDR3 is 13 amino acids. Germline-derived CDR1 and CDR2 are SGHDT and YYEEEE. This chain's CDR3 is CASSLDSHYGYTF. The DNA of the CDR3 is TGTGCCAGCAGCTTGGACAGCCACTATGGCTACACCTTC.

This clone was recorded once. The chain carries TRBV7-9 and TRBJ2-7; 12 positions match TRBD2. J was trimmed by 6 bases and V by 0 bases; bases with no gene match: 3. Germline loops: CDR1 SEHNR, CDR2 FQNEAQ (reference sequence). The CDR3 length is 15 residues. The CDR3 DNA follows: TGTGCCAGCAGCTTAGCGACTAGCGGGAGCCTCGAGCAGTACTTC. The encoded protein is CASSLATSGSLEQYF.

The chain couples TRBV5-4 to TRBJ1-1; D is possibly TRBD1 (6 bases). Trimming took off 4 bases at V and 9 bases at J, with 19 bases between the two ends. CDR1 SGHNT and CDR2 YYREEE come from the germline V gene (reference sequence). This CDR3 has 14 amino acids. As DNA, the CDR3 is TGTGCCAGCAGCACCCGACAGGCGTCAGACCAAGCTTTCTTT. Its protein is CASSTRQASDQAFF.

V usage is TRBV5-4 and J usage is TRBJ2-3; 10 bases map to TRBD1. V gave up 2 bases and J gave up 5 bases; unmatched junction bases: 2. This CDR3 has 14 amino acids. In germline, CDR1 is SGHNT, CDR2 YYREEE (reference sequence). The CDR3 region has the DNA TGTGCCAGCAGCTTAGGACAGGGGGAAGATACGCAGTATTTT. Its protein product is CASSLGQGEDTQYF.

The chain links TRBV19 to TRBJ2-7; D may be TRBD1 (7 bases). CDR3 length: 16 residues. In germline, CDR1 is LNHDA, CDR2 SQIVND (reference sequence). V was trimmed by 5 bases and J by 5 bases, leaving 22 bases between them. The CDR3, as DNA: TGTGCCAGTAGTTCCTATGGCAGGGGGGACCGGAACGAGCAGTACTTC. Translated, it gives CASSSYGRGDRNEQYF.

V and J are TRBV9 and TRBJ1-2, with D uncertain. V lost 4 bases and J lost 0, with 10 bases in between. The CDR3 extends over 14 amino acids. Germline V gene sequence: CDR1 SGDLS, CDR2 YYNGEE. The CDR3 reads CASSPPTANYGYTF. CDR3 DNA sequence: TGTGCCAGCAGCCCTCCTACGGCTAACTATGGCTACACCTTC.

This chain connects TRBV7-8 to TRBJ2-7; 8 bases match TRBD2. This CDR3 has 13 residues. In germline, CDR1 is SGHVS, CDR2 FQNEAQ. The V segment lost 0 bases and the J segment 6 bases; nucleotides outside the gene matches: 1. The CDR3, as DNA: TGTGCCAGCAGCTTAGCGGCGGGAGGCGAGCAGTACTTC. As protein: CASSLAAGGEQYF.

The J gene is TRBJ2-4, the V gene TRBV4-1; 8 nucleotides align to TRBD1. Germline V gene data show CDR1 as MGHRA and CDR2 as YSYEKL. V dropped 3 bases and J dropped 4; count of bases not matched to a gene: 5. The length of the CDR3 is 15 residues. Written as DNA, the CDR3 is TGCGCCAGCAGCCATTCTAGGGACAGGAAAAACATTCAGTACTTC. Amino acids: CASSHSRDRKNIQYF.

This clone was counted between two and nine times. The V gene is TRBV10-3, the J gene TRBJ1-3, with a weak D call TRBD1 (6 bases). V dropped 11 bases and J dropped 3 bases, with 17 bases sitting between them. Per germline, CDR1 ENHRY and CDR2 SYGVKD. The CDR3 extends over 14 amino acids. CDR3 amino acids: CASQSTGSGNTIYF. CDR3 nucleotide sequence: TGTGCCTCTCAATCAACAGGGAGTGGAAACACCATATATTTT.